The 4 T cell receptor beta chains reported below all come from one sample, sequenced in a study of blood T cell repertoires in COVID-19. The method was immunoSEQ multiplex PCR; TCRdb's version includes in-frame clones alone and lacks a portion of them. The sample lists fewer than 90,000 clones; 90% to 95% were seen once. Input material: peripheral blood. The source of these receptors is a human donor with active COVID-19. The donor label of this sample is uncertain.

The genes are TRBV28 and TRBJ2-1; TRBD2 agrees at 7 bases. The CDR3 has 15 residues. Trimming took 5 bases from V and 2 from J; bases not matched to a gene: 6. Per the germline V gene, CDR1 is MDHEN and CDR2 is SYDVKM. The chain's CDR3 is CASSRGGGPYNEQFF. The CDR3 nucleotides read TGTGCCAGCAGTCGTGGGGGAGGGCCCTACAATGAGCAGTTCTTC.

The V call is TRBV2, the J call TRBJ1-3; D ambiguous. The germline V gene encodes CDR1 SNHLY and CDR2 FYNNEI. CDR3 length equals 14 residues. Trimming removed 6 bases at V and 0 bases at J, with 9 bases between. DNA of the CDR3: TGTGCCAGCAGGAAACAGAGCTCTGGAAACACCATATATTTT. Protein sequence: CASRKQSSGNTIYF.

This clone was seen only once. The chain couples TRBV19 to TRBJ2-7, with D perhaps matching TRBD1 (5 bases). Germline loops: CDR1 LNHDA, CDR2 SQIVND (reference sequence). This CDR3 is built from 14 residues. V lost 5 bases and J lost 4, with 15 bases in between. The CDR3 loop reads CASSSRALSYEQYF. CDR3 in DNA: TGTGCCAGTAGTTCCAGGGCCCTGTCATACGAGCAGTACTTC.

Only a few counts were recorded for this clone. The rearrangement links TRBV19 to TRBJ1-5, with 9 bases matching TRBD1. This CDR3 contains 14 residues. Germline CDR1 and CDR2: LNHDA and SQIVND (reference sequence). The V and J ends lost 6 bases and 6 bases, in that order; junction bases with no gene match: 6. CDR3: CASSPKTGGQPQHF. The CDR3 DNA is TGTGCCAGTAGCCCAAAGACAGGGGGTCAGCCCCAGCATTTT.